The 25 T cell receptor beta chains below all came from one sample that was sequenced in a study of response to subunit inactivated influenza vaccine. One entry per CDR3 protein, called by TCRdb with MiXCR from the RT-PCR reads. The repertoire consists of 530,000 or so distinct CDR3 sequences, with 14% occurring once and the leading ten covering around 10%. Here the sequenced sample was PBMCs from blood, taken about 13 days after vaccination. These TCRs come from a man aged 50 to 60 who received an inactivated influenza vaccine.

The chain is built from TRBV4-2 and TRBJ2-1; 7 bases map to TRBD1. The germline V gene encodes CDR1 LGHNA and CDR2 YNFKEQ. The CDR3 runs 16 residues. V shed 3 bases and J 7 bases; nucleotides not matched to a gene: 12. The CDR3 region is CASSHATGTEDNEQFF. For the CDR3, the DNA is TGTGCCAGCAGCCACGCAACCGGGACAGAAGATAATGAGCAGTTCTTC.

This chain joins TRBV29-1 and TRBJ2-3, with TRBD1 as a possible D gene (6 bases). Germline assignment: CDR1 SQVTM and CDR2 ANQGSEA. This CDR3 comprises 15 residues. V was cut by 6 bases and J by 2 bases, with 18 bases left in between. This CDR3 reads CSVARQELYTDTQYF. DNA for the CDR3: TGCAGCGTCGCCCGACAGGAGCTTTACACAGATACGCAGTATTTT.

In its sample, this clonotype was seen a few times. The V call is TRBV5-1, the J call TRBJ2-7, with TRBD2 identical over 8 bases. CDR1 SGHRS and CDR2 YFSETQ come from the germline V gene. J was trimmed by 1 base and V by 4 bases; bases with no gene match: 13. The CDR3 extends over 17 amino acids. DNA of the CDR3: TGCGCCAGCAGCCTCACGGGGGAGCGGGGGCTTTCCTACGAGCAGTACTTC. Its protein is CASSLTGERGLSYEQYF.

This clonotype was observed a few times. This chain joins TRBV6-2 or TRBV6-3 and TRBJ2-2; possible D gene TRBD2, 7 bases. V was clipped by 6 bases and J by 7 bases, with 18 bases between them. This CDR3 region has 15 residues. Germline CDR1 and CDR2: MNHEY and SVGEGT. CDR3 residues: CASSLFAGASGELFF. The CDR3 DNA sequence: TGTGCCAGCAGCCTCTTTGCGGGGGCTAGCGGGGAGCTGTTTTTT.

The V call is TRBV7-3, the J call TRBJ2-3; TRBD2 matches at 8 bases. The CDR3 consists of 16 residues. The germline V gene has CDR1 SGHTA and CDR2 FQGTGA. V was clipped by 2 bases and J by 5 bases; unmatched bases: 9. The CDR3 nucleotides are TGTGCCAGCAGCTTATTACCGGGAGGGCCAATAGATACGCAGTATTTT. Translating gives CASSLLPGGPIDTQYF.

The genes are TRBV6-6 and TRBJ2-7; no clear D. The CDR3 is 13 amino acids. V lost 4 bases and J 0 bases, leaving 7 bases between the germline ends. Germline V gene lookup returns CDR1 MNHNY and CDR2 SVGAGI (reference sequence). The CDR3 loop reads CASSFTDSYEQYF. CDR3 DNA sequence: TGTGCCAGCAGTTTCACAGACTCCTACGAGCAGTACTTC.

The chain recombines TRBV27 with TRBJ2-6, with D possibly being TRBD1 (5 bases). The germline V gene encodes CDR1 MNHEY and CDR2 SMNVEV (reference sequence). V dropped 7 bases and J dropped 0 bases, with 7 bases sitting between them. There are 14 residues in the CDR3. The CDR3 is CASTDSSGANVLTF. The DNA for the CDR3 is TGTGCCAGCACCGACAGCTCTGGGGCCAACGTCCTGACTTTC.

V gene TRBV11-2 combines with J gene TRBJ2-6; D not certain. CDR1 and CDR2 (germline): SGHAT, FQNNGV. The CDR3 runs to 15 residues. Trimming pared 6 bases from V and 0 bases from J, leaving 9 bases between. The CDR3 here is CASRAYTSGANVLTF. CDR3 sequence (DNA): TGTGCCAGCAGAGCCTACACCTCTGGGGCCAACGTCCTGACTTTC.

This clonotype appeared a few times. The rearrangement joins TRBV6-5 to TRBJ2-7; 10 nucleotides align to TRBD2. Trimming took 4 bases from V and 4 from J; bases not matched to a gene: 4. Germline CDR1 reads MNHEY; CDR2 reads SVGAGI. CDR3 length: 14 amino acids. The CDR3 bases are TGTGCCAGCAGTTCCGCTAGCGGGGGTTACGAGCAGTACTTC. Residues: CASSSASGGYEQYF.

In this sample, this clonotype turned up a few times. The V gene is TRBV21-1, the J gene TRBJ2-1; the table's TRBD1 call for D was not verified on the DNA. TRBV21-1 is reported as a pseudogene. This CDR3 is 11 amino acids long. Here the CDR3 reads CASSTRQGQFF. The CDR3 DNA follows: TGTGCCAGCAGCACCAGACAGGGGCAGTTCTTC.

This clonotype was recorded at least ten times. This chain joins TRBV11-2 and TRBJ2-5, with 7 positions matching TRBD2. The CDR3 has 16 amino acids. The trim removed 3 bases at V and 5 bases at J, leaving 12 bases unmatched. CDR1 SGHAT and CDR2 FQNNGV come from the germline V gene. The CDR3 DNA reads as TGTGCCAGCAGCTTTATTCTAGCGGATGGGGGGGAGACCCAGTACTTC. It translates to CASSFILADGGETQYF.

This clonotype was observed a handful of times. The chain couples TRBV6-5 to TRBJ1-6; a weak D match, TRBD1 (6 bases). Per the germline V gene, CDR1 is MNHEY and CDR2 is SVGAGI. V lost 0 bases and J lost 9, with 12 bases in between. The CDR3 loop spans 15 amino acids. This chain's CDR3 is CASSYSFQGTSPLHF. For the CDR3, the DNA is TGTGCCAGCAGTTACTCGTTCCAGGGGACTTCACCCCTCCACTTT.

The chain combines TRBV5-1 with TRBJ2-3; D perhaps matches TRBD2 (6 bases). The CDR3 contains 15 residues. With 5 bases removed from V and 1 base from J, the gap between germline ends came to 14 bases. Germline assignment: CDR1 SGHRS and CDR2 YFSETQ. This CDR3 is CASRTGTGGTDTQYF. DNA of the CDR3: TGCGCCAGCAGAACCGGGACGGGGGGCACAGATACGCAGTATTTT.

The chain links TRBV15 to TRBJ2-3; 9 positions match TRBD1. The junction had 3 bases not matched to a gene; V was cut back by 3 bases and J by 5 bases. Germline CDR1 and CDR2: LNHNV and YYDKDF (reference sequence). CDR3 length equals 14 residues. CDR3 region: CATSRMTGGDTQYF. Written as DNA, the CDR3 is TGTGCCACCAGCAGGATGACAGGGGGAGATACGCAGTATTTT.

A word on this clonotype: One end of the junction varies from germline; a read error may be responsible. This sequence joins TRBV20-1 and TRBJ2-1, with 12 bases lining up with TRBD2. Per germline, CDR1 DFQATT and CDR2 SNEGSKA (reference sequence). The CDR3 has 13 residues. CDR3 DNA sequence: TGCAGTGCTAGAGGGGCTAGCGGGGGGGCCTTCTACTTC. Translation: CSARGASGGAFYF.

This clonotype was picked up a small number of times. The CDR3 loop reads CASSLWGSGANVLTF. In DNA form, the CDR3 reads TGCGCCAGCAGCTTGTGGGGTTCTGGGGCCAACGTCCTGACTTTC. The rearrangement links TRBV5-1 to TRBJ2-6; D unclear. Germline lookup yields CDR1 SGHRS and CDR2 YFSETQ. V was shortened by 1 base and J by 1 base, with 6 bases between the two germline ends. The CDR3 is made up of 15 amino acids.

This chain uses TRBV20-1 with TRBJ2-5; 9 bases are a match to TRBD2. The CDR3 runs 16 residues. Germline V lookup: CDR1 DFQATT, CDR2 SNEGSKA (reference sequence). V shed 5 bases and J 5 bases; nucleotides not matched to a gene: 15. The CDR3 DNA is TGCAGTGCTCTAGATTACTTCCTAGCGGGACGGGAGACCCAGTACTTC. It codes for CSALDYFLAGRETQYF.

At least ten counts were recorded for this clonotype. The rearrangement links TRBV5-1 to TRBJ1-6; D might be TRBD1 (6 bases). The CDR3 totals 17 residues. Trimming left V 6 bases short and J 2 bases short, with 18 bases between. The germline V gene has CDR1 SGHRS and CDR2 YFSETQ. The CDR3, as DNA: TGCGCCAGCACACAAGGAGACAGGTTCGCCTATAATTCACCCCTCCACTTT. This gives the protein CASTQGDRFAYNSPLHF.

The rearrangement joins TRBV6-1 to TRBJ2-1, with 14 bases that match TRBD2. The CDR3 runs 19 residues. J was trimmed by 0 bases and V by 5 bases; bases with no gene match: 9. Germline CDR1 reads MNHNS; CDR2 reads SASEGT. The chain's CDR3 is CASSLMGTSGSPSYNEQFF. In DNA, the CDR3 is TGTGCCAGCAGTCTCATGGGGACTAGCGGGAGTCCCTCCTACAATGAGCAGTTCTTC.

This clonotype occurred a few times. An end of the junction does not agree with germline; a read error may underlie this. The chain links TRBV6-2 or TRBV6-3 to TRBJ2-2; tentative D call: TRBD1 (6 bases). CDR3 size: 13 residues. Germline values: CDR1 MNHEY, CDR2 SVGEGT. In DNA, the CDR3 is TGTGCCAGCAGTTACACACCCAAGGGGGAGCTGTTCTTT. Translated: CASSYTPKGELFF.

CDR3 nucleotide sequence: TGTGCCAGCAGTGAAGCGCCCTCGACAGGGAATAGCAATCAGCCCCAGCATTTT. This encodes CASSEAPSTGNSNQPQHF. The rearrangement uses TRBV6-1 and TRBJ1-5; 7 bases line up with TRBD1. With 0 bases clipped from V and 0 bases from J, the junction kept 8 bases outside the gene matches. Germline V gene data show CDR1 as MNHNS and CDR2 as SASEGT. This CDR3 is built from 18 residues.

In this sample, this clonotype turned up a few times. The junction differs from germline at one of its ends, possibly a read error. V is TRBV7-9 and J is TRBJ2-1, with 11 bases that match TRBD2. The CDR3 consists of 11 residues. The V gene's germline CDR1 is SEHNR and CDR2 FQNEAQ (reference sequence). The DNA for the CDR3 is TGTGCCAGGACTAGCGGGGTGGGCCGTATCTTC. Encoded protein: CARTSGVGRIF.

The CDR3 is CASSPPGQRTEAFF. CDR3 coding DNA: TGTGCCAGCAGTCCCCCGGGACAGCGAACTGAAGCTTTCTTT. The rearrangement links TRBV11-2 to TRBJ1-1; the match to TRBD1 covers 7 bases. With 6 bases clipped from V and 5 bases from J, the junction kept 9 bases outside the gene matches. The length of the CDR3 is 14 residues. Germline V CDR1 and CDR2: SGHAT, FQNNGV.

The V and J genes are TRBV11-2 and TRBJ2-7; no clear D. Per germline, CDR1 SGHAT and CDR2 FQNNGV. V lost 1 base and J lost 4, with 14 bases in between. The CDR3 runs to 15 residues. The CDR3 coding sequence is TGTGCCAGCAGCTTAGTTGGCACATTAGGGTACGAGCAGTACTTC. It translates to CASSLVGTLGYEQYF.

In this sample, this clonotype turned up a few times. The V and J genes are TRBV6-2 or TRBV6-3 and TRBJ1-5; possible D gene TRBD1, 6 bases. This CDR3 has 15 residues. Germline V gene sequence: CDR1 MNHEY, CDR2 SVGEGT. The V end lost 4 bases, the J end lost 1 base, and 11 bases lay between the germline ends. CDR3: CASSWAGVSNQPQHF. For the CDR3, the DNA is TGTGCCAGCAGTTGGGCAGGGGTAAGCAATCAGCCCCAGCATTTT.